Below are 21 T cell receptor beta chains sequenced from a single sample in a study of blood T cell repertoires in COVID-19. Sequencing used immunoSEQ multiplex PCR; TCRdb keeps in-frame clones, though not all of them. The data contain under 200,000 clones, around 89% of them singletons. The sequencing input was peripheral blood. All receptors come from a man aged 45 to 65 who had recovered from COVID-19.

The chain joins TRBV7-2 to TRBJ2-1; 9 positions match TRBD1. CDR1 is SGHTA and CDR2 is FQGNSA in the germline V gene. The CDR3 loop spans 14 amino acids. Trimming removed 5 bases from V and 7 bases from J; junction bases left unmatched: 6. CDR3 bases: TGTGCCAGCAGCGTATACAGGGGGCGGAATGAGCAGTTCTTC. Translating it yields CASSVYRGRNEQFF.

The chain combines TRBV9 with TRBJ1-1; TRBD1 aligns across 9 bases. Germline-derived CDR1 and CDR2 are SGDLS and YYNGEE. This CDR3 comprises 15 residues. The junction had 4 bases not matched to a gene; V was cut back by 3 bases and J by 1 base. CDR3 DNA: TGTGCCAGCAGCGCCACGACAGGGGGGAACACTGAAGCTTTCTTT. It yields the protein CASSATTGGNTEAFF.

This chain uses TRBV18 with TRBJ1-2, with D possibly matching TRBD1 (5 bases). CDR1 is KGHSH and CDR2 is LQKENI in the germline V gene. The length of the CDR3 is 14 residues. Trimming shortened V by 2 bases and J by 6 bases, and 13 bases separated the two germline ends. CDR3 sequence: CASSPARQSNGYTF. The CDR3 nucleotides are TGTGCCAGCTCACCAGCAAGACAGTCCAATGGCTACACCTTC. Complete variable domain (other parts from reference TRBV18 and TRBJ1-2): NAGVMQNPRHLVRRRGQEARLRCSPMKGHSHVYWYRQLPEEGLKFMVYLQKENIIDESGMPKERFSAEFPKEGPSILRIQQVVRGDSAAYFCASSPARQSNGYTFGSGTRLTVV.

This clone was observed once. The chain links TRBV19 to TRBJ2-3; the match to TRBD2 covers 10 bases. CDR3 length equals 15 residues. The trim removed 5 bases at V and 1 base at J, leaving 3 bases unmatched. CDR1 and CDR2 from the germline V gene are LNHDA and SQIVND (reference sequence). The CDR3 loop reads CASSSGLAGTDTQYF. The CDR3 DNA reads as TGTGCCAGTAGTTCCGGACTAGCGGGCACAGATACGCAGTATTTT.

The V call is TRBV5-1, the J call TRBJ1-1, with 7 bases matching TRBD1. This CDR3 comprises 14 residues. CDR1 is SGHRS, CDR2 YFSETQ, per germline. V dropped 4 bases and J dropped 1; count of bases not matched to a gene: 4. This CDR3 is CASSNRQGNTEAFF. CDR3 DNA sequence: TGCGCCAGCAGCAATCGACAGGGGAACACTGAAGCTTTCTTT. Together with reference TRBV5-1 and TRBJ1-1, the CDR3 gives the full variable domain: KAGVTQTPRYLIKTRGQQVTLSCSPISGHRSVSWYQQTPGQGLQFLFEYFSETQRNKGNFPGRFSGRQFSNSRSEMNVSTLELGDSALYLCASSNRQGNTEAFFGQGTRLTVV.

This chain connects TRBV6-9 to TRBJ2-5; 13 bases are shared with TRBD2. Germline lookup yields CDR1 MNHGY and CDR2 SVAAGI. The CDR3 consists of 17 residues. J gave up 6 bases and V 7 bases, and 14 bases lay outside the gene matches. The DNA of the CDR3 is TGTGCCAGCACTTCAACAGGACTAGCGGGAGTGGCAAAGACCCAGTACTTC. Its translation: CASTSTGLAGVAKTQYF.

V gene TRBV7-3 combines with J gene TRBJ1-1; D gene ambiguous. The germline gives CDR1 SGHTA, CDR2 FQGTGA. The CDR3 runs 14 residues. Trimming took off 4 bases at V and 1 base at J, with 10 bases between the two ends. The CDR3 is CASSSRGANTEAFF. The CDR3 DNA reads TGTGCCAGCAGCTCGCGGGGAGCGAACACTGAAGCTTTCTTT.

V is TRBV18 and J is TRBJ2-7; TRBD2 matches 8 bases. The CDR3 covers 15 residues. CDR1 and CDR2 (germline): KGHSH, LQKENI. V lost 3 bases to trimming and J lost 0 bases; unmatched junction nucleotides: 4. The CDR3 region is CASSPLSGNSYEQYF. The CDR3 DNA sequence: TGTGCCAGCTCACCTCTTAGCGGGAACTCCTACGAGCAGTACTTC.

V gene TRBV28 combines with J gene TRBJ2-3; D may be TRBD1 (5 bases). The CDR3 extends over 17 amino acids. Looked up from germline, CDR1 is MDHEN and CDR2 is SYDVKM. Trimming left V 3 bases short and J 4 bases short, with 20 bases between. The CDR3 DNA sequence: TGTGCCAGCAGTTTTGGTGGGGCTATAATTCTTGCAGATACGCAGTATTTT. This translates into CASSFGGAIILADTQYF. The whole variable domain, remainder taken from reference TRBV28 and TRBJ2-3, is DVKVTQSSRYLVKRTGEKVFLECVQDMDHENMFWYRQDPGLGLRLIYFSYDVKMKEKGDIPEGYSVSREKKERFSLILESASTNQTSMYLCASSFGGAIILADTQYFGPGTRLTVL.

V usage is TRBV7-2 and J usage is TRBJ2-7; 13 nucleotides agree with TRBD2. The CDR3 totals 15 residues. CDR1 SGHTA and CDR2 FQGNSA come from the germline V gene. Unmatched junction bases numbered 0, after V lost 1 base and J lost 3 bases. CDR3 residues: CASSLGTSGGYEQYF. The CDR3 DNA follows: TGTGCCAGCAGCTTAGGGACTAGCGGGGGCTACGAGCAGTACTTC.

J is TRBJ1-1 and V is TRBV29-1; weak D call: TRBD1 (6 bases). Trimming removed 7 bases from V and 2 bases from J, with 11 bases in between. There are 12 residues in the CDR3. From germline, CDR1 is SQVTM and CDR2 ANQGSEA. The CDR3 spells CSAKGENTEAFF. In nucleotides, the CDR3 is TGCAGCGCCAAGGGGGAAAACACTGAAGCTTTCTTT.

The V call is TRBV19, the J call TRBJ1-3, with 12 bases fitting TRBD1. This CDR3 spans 18 amino acids. The ends lost 4 bases at V and 5 bases at J; junction bases unmatched: 12. Germline-derived CDR1 and CDR2 are LNHDA and SQIVND (reference sequence). The CDR3 nucleotides are TGTGCCAGTAGTAAAGGGCTGACGGGACAGGGGGCAAGAAACACCATATATTTT. Its translation is CASSKGLTGQGARNTIYF.

CDR3 residues: CASSGTGVNSPLHF. As DNA, the CDR3 is TGTGCCAGCAGCGGGACAGGAGTCAATTCACCCCTCCACTTT. This rearrangement joins TRBV7-2 to TRBJ1-6; 8 bases fit TRBD1. CDR1 SGHTA and CDR2 FQGNSA come from the germline V gene. CDR3 size: 14 residues. J was trimmed by 7 bases and V by 5 bases; bases with no gene match: 4.

V and J are TRBV5-4 and TRBJ2-2; 7 bases map to TRBD1. The germline V gene has CDR1 SGHNT and CDR2 YYREEE (reference sequence). Germline trimming cut 1 base from V and 0 bases from J; bases unmatched to any gene: 3. The CDR3 is made up of 16 amino acids. CDR3 in DNA: TGTGCCAGCAGCTTGAACAGGGGAGCGAACACCGGGGAGCTGTTTTTT. Its protein product is CASSLNRGANTGELFF.

The genes are TRBV29-1 and TRBJ2-5, with unresolved D. The CDR3 contains 13 residues. V was cut by 7 bases and J by 1 base, with 13 bases left in between. In germline, CDR1 is SQVTM, CDR2 ANQGSEA. For the CDR3, the DNA is TGCAGCGCAACGAACTGGAGCCAAGAGACCCAGTACTTC. Protein sequence: CSATNWSQETQYF.

A few counts support this clone. V and J are TRBV5-4 and TRBJ1-2; 9 bases are a match to TRBD1. With 4 bases clipped from V and 5 bases from J, the junction kept 3 bases outside the gene matches. The CDR3 loop spans 13 amino acids. Germline V gene sequence: CDR1 SGHNT, CDR2 YYREEE (reference sequence). CDR3 nucleotide sequence: TGTGCCAGCAGCGGGACAGGGAAGTATGGCTACACCTTC. Protein product: CASSGTGKYGYTF. The whole variable domain, filled in from reference TRBV5-4 and TRBJ1-2, reads ETGVTQSPTHLIKTRGQQVTLRCSSQSGHNTVSWYQQALGQGPQFIFQYYREEENGRGNFPPRFSGLQFPNYSSELNVNALELDDSALYLCASSGTGKYGYTFGSGTRLTVV.

This chain joins TRBV3-1 (or the pseudogene TRBV3-2) and TRBJ2-7; 9 nucleotides align to TRBD1. The germline gives CDR1 LGHDT, CDR2 YNNKEL (reference sequence). The CDR3 covers 13 residues. Trimming cost V 5 bases and J 2 bases; bases outside gene matches: 1. The CDR3 loop reads CASSGTGPYEQYF. In nucleotides, the CDR3 is TGTGCCAGCAGCGGGACAGGGCCCTACGAGCAGTACTTC.

The V call is TRBV6-5, the J call TRBJ1-5, with D perhaps TRBD1 (5 bases). CDR1 and CDR2 (germline): MNHEY, SVGAGI. The CDR3 has 16 amino acids. The ends were cut back, 2 bases at V and 3 bases at J, with 14 bases in the middle. CDR3 sequence reads: CASSYDRNNNNQPQHF. The CDR3 nucleotides read TGTGCCAGCAGTTACGACAGAAACAATAACAATCAGCCCCAGCATTTT.

This chain joins TRBV18 and TRBJ2-3; 10 bases agree with TRBD2. After removal of 3 bases from V and 10 bases from J, the junction contained 13 bases not matched to a gene. Germline lookup yields CDR1 KGHSH and CDR2 LQKENI. The CDR3 runs to 16 residues. The chain's CDR3 is CASSPTSGAGLGSQYF. DNA of the CDR3: TGTGCCAGCTCACCCACTAGCGGGGCAGGTTTGGGGTCGCAGTATTTT.

In DNA form, the CDR3 reads TGTGCCACCAGCAGACCAGGTGGCGAGACCCAGTACTTC. Protein product: CATSRPGGETQYF. The V call is TRBV15, the J call TRBJ2-5; D call uncertain. Germline loops: CDR1 LNHNV, CDR2 YYDKDF (reference sequence). Trimming shortened V by 2 bases and J by 5 bases, and 9 bases separated the two germline ends. The CDR3 extends over 13 amino acids.

This chain joins TRBV6-5 and TRBJ2-3; 7 nucleotides line up with TRBD2. There are 14 residues in the CDR3. The V segment lost 5 bases and the J segment 2 bases; nucleotides outside the gene matches: 4. Germline values: CDR1 MNHEY, CDR2 SVGAGI. CDR3 sequence: CASSPSGFTDTQYF. In nucleotides, the CDR3 is TGTGCCAGCAGTCCTAGCGGCTTCACAGATACGCAGTATTTT.